This T cell receptor (beta chain) was observed in a study of blood T cell repertoires in COVID-19. About the research overall: Acute-phase and convalescent COVID-19 samples originated in the United States, Italy and Spain. Sample material is recorded as cDNA or gDNA derived from T cells, B-cell-depleted T cells, or PBMCs.

The germline V gene has CDR1 SGHRS and CDR2 YFSETQ. CDR3 length: 16 residues. The V end was cut by 5 bases, the J end by 5 bases, with 19 bases between. Original analysis: The assay estimated nucleated cells by amplifying reference gene primers. Produced via immunoSEQ multiplex PCR; TCRdb's table is partial and in-frame only. V, J and clone size are those of that table, while D and trimming were read from the DNA. The sample has about 260,000 clones, around 87% seen once. The specimen was peripheral blood. The source is a woman between 45 and 65 years old with acute or convalescent COVID-19. The chain joins TRBV5-1 to TRBJ1-4; D may be TRBD1 (6 bases). CDR3 sequence (DNA): TGCGCCAGCAGGGTTTCGCCCGGACAGACAAATGAAAAACTGTTTTTT. Its protein is CASRVSPGQTNEKLFF. Complete variable domain (other parts from reference TRBV5-1 and TRBJ1-4): KAGVTQTPRYLIKTRGQQVTLSCSPISGHRSVSWYQQTPGQGLQFLFEYFSETQRNKGNFPGRFSGRQFSNSRSEMNVSTLELGDSALYLCASRVSPGQTNEKLFFGSGTQLSVL.